The 29 T cell receptor beta chains listed next were all sequenced from one sample in a study of blood T cell repertoires in COVID-19. Produced via immunoSEQ multiplex PCR; TCRdb's table is partial and in-frame only. The table shows 85,000 to 120,000 clones, with roughly 80% occurring only once. Sequencing was carried out using peripheral blood. Receptor source: a woman in her sixties or seventies with acute or convalescent COVID-19.

The chain links TRBV6-6 to TRBJ2-3; D unclear. Germline CDR1 is MNHNY and CDR2 is SVGAGI (reference sequence). The V end lost 6 bases, the J end lost 0 bases, and 10 bases lay between the germline ends. The CDR3 runs to 14 residues. In DNA, the CDR3 is TGTGCCAGCAGGGCCGTCGGGAGCACAGATACGCAGTATTTT. This translates into CASRAVGSTDTQYF.

The chain carries TRBV5-1 and TRBJ1-1; D not resolved. CDR3 length: 16 residues. The germline V gene has CDR1 SGHRS and CDR2 YFSETQ. Trimming stripped 7 bases from V and 0 bases from J, with 19 bases between. CDR3 sequence: CASGWITGALNTEAFF. In nucleotides, the CDR3 is TGCGCCAGCGGGTGGATAACCGGAGCGTTGAACACTGAAGCTTTCTTT.

This chain joins TRBV5-5 and TRBJ1-1; 7 positions match TRBD1. Germline-derived CDR1 and CDR2 are SGHKS and YYEKEE (reference sequence). The CDR3 spans 17 residues. Germline trimming cut 6 bases from V and 2 bases from J; bases unmatched to any gene: 16. The CDR3 loop is CASILAPERTGNTEAFF. CDR3 DNA sequence: TGTGCCAGCATCCTTGCCCCTGAACGGACAGGAAACACTGAAGCTTTCTTT. Based on the CDR3 plus reference TRBV5-5 and TRBJ1-1, the full variable domain is DAGVTQSPTHLIKTRGQQVTLRCSPISGHKSVSWYQQVLGQGPQFIFQYYEKEERGRGNFPDRFSARQFPNYSSELNVNALLLGDSALYLCASILAPERTGNTEAFFGQGTRLTVV.

This clone turned up a few times. This chain connects TRBV19 to TRBJ2-1, with TRBD1 matching over 7 bases. The CDR3 totals 16 residues. V dropped 3 bases and J dropped 2; count of bases not matched to a gene: 7. The germline V gene has CDR1 LNHDA and CDR2 SQIVND (reference sequence). The CDR3 spells CASSISGTAAYNEQFF. CDR3 DNA sequence: TGTGCCAGTAGTATCTCCGGGACAGCGGCCTACAATGAGCAGTTCTTC.

The chain links TRBV6-5 to TRBJ1-5; tentative D call: TRBD1 (5 bases). With 8 bases removed from V and 4 bases from J, the gap between germline ends came to 12 bases. The CDR3 spans 13 residues. Germline V CDR1 and CDR2: MNHEY, SVGAGI. The CDR3 nucleotides are TGTGCCAGCGAAGGGGTTCTAAATCAGCCCCAGCATTTT. Its translation: CASEGVLNQPQHF.

The chain employs TRBV7-9 and TRBJ2-7; 7 bases line up with TRBD1. This CDR3 is built from 18 residues. Trimming cost V 2 bases and J 7 bases; bases outside gene matches: 20. CDR1 is SEHNR, CDR2 FQNEAQ, per germline (reference sequence). The CDR3 DNA follows: TGTGCCAGCAGCTTAAACCGACTACAGGGGAGTTTTCTGGAGGAGCAGTACTTC. It translates to CASSLNRLQGSFLEEQYF.

The chain uses TRBV5-1 and TRBJ2-5; no clear D. Deletions cut 5 bases from V and 0 bases from J, with 11 bases between. Germline CDR1 reads SGHRS; CDR2 reads YFSETQ. The CDR3 is 14 residues long. CDR3 DNA sequence: TGCGCCAGCAGTATCCAGTCTTACCAAGAGACCCAGTACTTC. It encodes CASSIQSYQETQYF.

This rearrangement joins TRBV28 to TRBJ2-7, with D unclear. Germline V CDR1 and CDR2: MDHEN, SYDVKM. The CDR3 spans 14 residues. V lost 3 bases, J lost 2 bases, and 11 bases lay in between. CDR3 protein: CASSFPTVPYEQYF. The DNA of the CDR3 is TGTGCCAGCAGTTTCCCTACGGTCCCCTACGAGCAGTACTTC.

The chain has TRBV5-4 and TRBJ2-1; no definite D call. The CDR3 has 14 residues. Germline lookup yields CDR1 SGHNT and CDR2 YYREEE (reference sequence). The V end lost 0 bases, the J end lost 9 bases, and 13 bases lay between the germline ends. The chain's CDR3 is CASSLDLTSGEQFF. The DNA of the CDR3 is TGTGCCAGCAGCTTGGATCTGACTTCGGGTGAGCAGTTCTTC.

This clone turned up a few times. This chain links TRBV27 with TRBJ1-1, with 8 bases fitting TRBD1. CDR1 is MNHEY, CDR2 SMNVEV, per germline (reference sequence). This CDR3 region has 20 residues. Unmatched junction bases numbered 22, after V lost 4 bases and J lost 3 bases. The CDR3 sequence is CASSYRTGYFVNVLDTEAFF. For the CDR3, the DNA is TGTGCCAGCAGTTACCGGACAGGGTACTTTGTGAATGTTCTTGACACTGAAGCTTTCTTT.

The chain employs TRBV30 and TRBJ2-2, with a possible D match to TRBD2 (5 bases). This CDR3 comprises 14 residues. Trimming cost V 4 bases and J 2 bases, with 11 bases left between them. Looked up from germline, CDR1 is GTSNPN and CDR2 is SVGIG (reference sequence). The CDR3 sequence is CAWMRGFNTGELFF. In DNA form, the CDR3 reads TGTGCCTGGATGCGCGGGTTTAACACCGGGGAGCTGTTTTTT.

This chain connects TRBV6-5 to TRBJ2-2; no clear D gene. V shed 4 bases and J shed 6 bases, with 12 bases lying between them. This CDR3 comprises 14 residues. CDR1 is MNHEY, CDR2 SVGAGI, per germline. The CDR3 loop reads CASSWNLQSGELFF. The CDR3, as DNA: TGTGCCAGCAGTTGGAACTTACAGTCCGGGGAGCTGTTTTTT.

The chain carries TRBV27 and TRBJ1-2, with 9 bases that match TRBD1. From germline, CDR1 is MNHEY and CDR2 SMNVEV (reference sequence). The CDR3 sequence is 15 residues long. V shed 5 bases, J shed 7 bases, and the junction held 11 bases outside the gene matches. Here the CDR3 DNA reads TGTGCCAGCAGTGCCCTACAGGGGGCCCCTGCTGGCTACACCTTC. Its translation is CASSALQGAPAGYTF.

The genes are TRBV29-1 and TRBJ2-1; TRBD1 matches 7 bases. The CDR3 length is 13 residues. The V gene's germline CDR1 is SQVTM and CDR2 ANQGSEA. The J segment lost 6 bases and the V segment lost 1 base, leaving 3 bases of the junction unmatched. The CDR3 here is CSVEVTGSNEQFF. For the CDR3, the DNA is TGCAGCGTTGAAGTGACAGGGTCCAATGAGCAGTTCTTC.

The gene calls are TRBV19 and TRBJ1-6; 8 bases are shared with TRBD1. With V trimmed by 7 bases and J by 7 bases, 15 bases remained unmatched. CDR3 length: 17 amino acids. Looked up from germline, CDR1 is LNHDA and CDR2 is SQIVND (reference sequence). CDR3 nucleotide sequence: TGTGCCAGTACCCCCCAGGGGGCAGCTCTACGAAATTCACCCCTCCACTTT. It yields the protein CASTPQGAALRNSPLHF.

This chain uses TRBV6-2 or TRBV6-3 with TRBJ2-5; possibly TRBD2 for D (5 bases). Looked up from germline, CDR1 is MNHEY and CDR2 is SVGEGT. The CDR3 totals 17 residues. The V end was cut by 6 bases, the J end by 5 bases, with 25 bases between. The CDR3 spells CASSSRTSPLSGETQYF. In DNA, the CDR3 is TGTGCCAGCAGCTCCCGGACTTCACCGCTGTCTGGCGAGACCCAGTACTTC.

The chain carries TRBV6-5 and TRBJ2-2; TRBD1 matches 8 bases. V was clipped by 4 bases and J by 2 bases; unmatched bases: 0. The CDR3 length is 14 residues. Looked up from germline, CDR1 is MNHEY and CDR2 is SVGAGI. CDR3 DNA sequence: TGTGCCAGCAGTTCAGGGGGCAACACCGGGGAGCTGTTTTTT. Its translation is CASSSGGNTGELFF.

The chain combines TRBV20-1 with TRBJ2-7; 9 bases map to TRBD2. This CDR3 comprises 15 residues. Germline CDR1 reads DFQATT; CDR2 reads SNEGSKA (reference sequence). Trimming took 3 bases from V and 0 from J; bases not matched to a gene: 6. The CDR3 region has the DNA TGCAGTGCTAGTAGTAGCGGGGGTAACTCCTACGAGCAGTACTTC. It specifies CSASSSGGNSYEQYF.

The chain employs TRBV30 and TRBJ2-3; 8 bases align to TRBD2. The germline CDR1 and CDR2 sequences are GTSNPN and SVGIG (reference sequence). J lost 0 bases, V lost 6 bases, and 5 bases had no gene match. This CDR3 spans 14 amino acids. Here the CDR3 reads CACRLAGSTDTQYF. The CDR3 DNA follows: TGTGCCTGCCGGTTAGCGGGGAGCACAGATACGCAGTATTTT.

The CDR3 region is CASTRQVNQFF. CDR3 in DNA: TGTGCCAGCACGCGACAGGTGAACCAGTTCTTC. The V gene is TRBV12-3 or TRBV12-4, the J gene TRBJ2-1, with D tentatively TRBD1 (6 bases). The CDR3 has 11 amino acids. The V end lost 7 bases, the J end lost 13 bases, and 14 bases lay between the germline ends.

This clone was recorded only once. The junction differs from germline at one of its ends, possibly a read error. The chain joins TRBV3-1 (or the pseudogene TRBV3-2) to TRBJ2-5; TRBD2 matches 8 bases. The CDR3 has 12 amino acids. Germline V gives CDR1 LGHDT, CDR2 YNNKEL (reference sequence). The CDR3 sequence: CASSPNGGGNNF. The CDR3 DNA reads as TGTGCCAGCAGCCCCAATGGCGGGGGGAACAACTTC.

V gene TRBV2 combines with J gene TRBJ2-3, with a tentative D call TRBD2 (7 bases). This CDR3 region has 17 residues. Germline V lookup: CDR1 SNHLY, CDR2 FYNNEI. V lost 8 bases, J lost 4 bases, and 25 bases lay in between. The CDR3 loop reads CASGGQGIAGWADTQYF. In nucleotides, the CDR3 is TGTGCCAGCGGGGGCCAGGGGATAGCGGGTTGGGCAGATACGCAGTATTTT.

The chain combines TRBV11-1 with TRBJ2-1; tentative D call: TRBD2 (5 bases). Germline V gene lookup returns CDR1 SGHAT and CDR2 FQDESV (reference sequence). Trimming removed 5 bases from V and 0 bases from J, with 14 bases in between. The CDR3 spans 16 residues. Written as DNA, the CDR3 is TGTGCCAGCAGCCCTCGAGAGGGCTTCTCCTACAATGAGCAGTTCTTC. Amino acid sequence: CASSPREGFSYNEQFF.

The rearrangement joins TRBV7-8 to TRBJ1-1; TRBD1 matches 7 bases. After removal of 6 bases from V and 4 bases from J, the junction contained 8 bases not matched to a gene. This CDR3 has 14 residues. The germline CDR1 and CDR2 sequences are SGHVS and FQNEAQ. CDR3 sequence (DNA): TGTGCCAGCAGGCGTACAGGGACAGCCACTGAAGCTTTCTTT. It translates to CASRRTGTATEAFF.

The chain joins TRBV11-3 to TRBJ2-1, with TRBD2 matching over 8 bases. This CDR3 is built from 15 residues. Trimming took 6 bases from V and 4 from J; bases not matched to a gene: 8. CDR1 SGHNT and CDR2 YENEEA come from the germline V gene. CDR3 amino acids: CASSAVVAGYNEQFF. The DNA for the CDR3 is TGTGCCAGCAGTGCCGTGGTAGCGGGGTACAATGAGCAGTTCTTC.

The chain recombines TRBV19 with TRBJ2-2, with 9 bases that match TRBD1. Unmatched junction bases numbered 12, after V lost 4 bases and J lost 3 bases. The CDR3 spans 18 residues. Germline V CDR1 and CDR2: LNHDA, SQIVND (reference sequence). The CDR3 here is CASSTPSGTGWDTGELFF. Here the CDR3 DNA reads TGTGCCAGTAGTACCCCTTCCGGGACAGGGTGGGACACCGGGGAGCTGTTTTTT.

CDR3 nucleotides: TGTGCCAGCTCACCGCTCGGGGGGGCTGCCGGGACAGATACGCAGTATTTT. It yields the protein CASSPLGGAAGTDTQYF. V is TRBV18 and J is TRBJ2-3; 8 bases map to TRBD2. CDR1 is KGHSH and CDR2 is LQKENI in the germline V gene. The CDR3 covers 17 residues. The V gene end was trimmed by 3 bases and the J gene end by 3 bases; junction bases not matched to a gene: 11.

The V call is TRBV7-3, the J call TRBJ2-4; D is possibly TRBD1 (6 bases). This CDR3 spans 12 amino acids. Germline CDR1 and CDR2: SGHTA and FQGTGA. Trimming removed 9 bases at V and 8 bases at J, with 14 bases between. CDR3 nucleotides: TGTGCCAGGCCAGGGGATAGGGACATTCAGTACTTC. Amino acids: CARPGDRDIQYF.

CDR3 nucleotides: TGCGCCAGCAGCTTAGAAGCAGGTTACTCTGGAAACACCATATATTTT. Protein sequence: CASSLEAGYSGNTIYF. This chain joins TRBV5-1 and TRBJ1-3; D is unresolved. Looked up from germline, CDR1 is SGHRS and CDR2 is YFSETQ. The CDR3 is 16 residues long. V was clipped by 2 bases and J by 0 bases, with 12 bases between them.